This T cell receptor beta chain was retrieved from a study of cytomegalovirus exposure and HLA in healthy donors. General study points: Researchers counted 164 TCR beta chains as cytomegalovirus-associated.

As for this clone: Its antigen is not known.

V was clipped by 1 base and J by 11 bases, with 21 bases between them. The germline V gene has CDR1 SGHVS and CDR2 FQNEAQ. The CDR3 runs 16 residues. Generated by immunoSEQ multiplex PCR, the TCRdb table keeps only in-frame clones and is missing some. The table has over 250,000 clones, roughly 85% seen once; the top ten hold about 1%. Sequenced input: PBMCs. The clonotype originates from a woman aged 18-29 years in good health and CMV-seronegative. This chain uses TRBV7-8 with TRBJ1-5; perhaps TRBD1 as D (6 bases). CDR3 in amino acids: CASSLGQGHLGGAQHF. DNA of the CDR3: TGTGCCAGCAGCTTAGGGCAGGGCCACCTAGGGGGGGCCCAGCATTTT.